The entry below describes one T cell receptor (beta chain). Its cognate antigen is unknown. These data originate in a study of T cells after yellow fever vaccination. About the research overall: Fractions low in cell number were prepared with SMART-Seq v4 Ultra Low Input. General study results and limits: The secondary response showed a weaker magnitude and a faster peak, day 5 versus 15.

From germline, CDR1 is DFQATT and CDR2 SNEGSKA (reference sequence). This CDR3 comprises 13 residues. Trimming stripped 2 bases from V and 5 bases from J, with 10 bases between. Synthesis of TCR cDNA relied on 5'RACE template switching, which attached a universal primer site and UMIs. TCRdb independently ran MiXCR on the 5' RACE reads; one entry per CDR3 protein. The data hold approximately 550,000 distinct CDR3 sequences, with 15% to 20% observed a single time. J is TRBJ2-1 and V is TRBV20-1; D is perhaps TRBD2 (5 bases). Sequences were derived from PBMCs, sampled 15 days after the yellow fever booster vaccination. This TCR came from a man aged 25-40 years who received the YFV17D yellow fever vaccine. The CDR3 bases are TGCAGTGCTAGAAAAGGACTTCACAATGAGCAGTTCTTC. Encoded protein: CSARKGLHNEQFF.